This is a list of T cell receptor beta chains from one sample in a study of T-cell reconstitution after alpha-beta-depleted transplantation in children. TCRdb ran MiXCR on the PCR reads and lists one entry per CDR3 protein. Among about 980,000 distinct CDR3 sequences listed, about 31% were seen once. Here the sequenced sample was PBMCs, mostly from graft donor cells, taken 360 days after TCRalphabeta/CD19-depleted stem cell transplant. The receptors were sampled from a boy under two years old who had a stem cell transplant for SCID, so the T cells may come from the graft donor. Each CDR3 is given with its conserved first and last residue. A D gene is named only where the DNA matches it firmly. Clone size is given for some rows only: seen once, a few or many times, or a class if the clone is expanded.

abundance | j_gene | d_gene | v_gene | CDR3nt | CDR3aa
few | TRBJ2-5 | . | TRBV6-5 | TGTGCCAGCAGTTACTTAGGTCCTCCCCAAAGAGAGACCCAGTACTTC | CASSYLGPPQRETQYF
. | TRBJ2-1 | TRBD2 | TRBV9 | TGTGCCAGCAGCGACCCCTTTAGGGAGCGGGGGGCCGACAATGAGCAGTTCTTC | CASSDPFRERGADNEQFF
. | TRBJ1-4 | . | TRBV15 | TGTGCCACCAGCAGAGGACGAACGGTGGAAAAACTGTTTTTT | CATSRGRTVEKLFF
few | TRBJ2-5 | . | TRBV5-1 | TGCGCCAGCAGCTTCCGAGGACTAGGGACACAAGAGACCCAGTACTTC | CASSFRGLGTQETQYF
many | TRBJ2-3 | TRBD2 | TRBV28 | TGTGCCAGCAGCCGGAGACTAGCTTTAGATACGCAGTATTTT | CASSRRLALDTQYF
. | TRBJ2-5 | . | TRBV12-3/TRBV12-4 | TGTGCCAGCAGTCCCGTTATGGGAGAGACCCAGTACTTC | CASSPVMGETQYF
. | TRBJ2-1 | . | TRBV9 | TGTGCCAGCAGCGTAGCTACCGCCCCCAGCTACAATGAGCAGTTCTTC | CASSVATAPSYNEQFF
few | TRBJ2-3 | . | TRBV7-6 | TGTGCCAGCAGCTCGTACGGGGCTGGCACAGATACGCAGTATTTT | CASSSYGAGTDTQYF
. | TRBJ1-1 | . | TRBV9 | TGTGCCAGCAGCGTTGATCCACACACTGAAGCTTTCTTT | CASSVDPHTEAFF
few | TRBJ2-3 | . | TRBV28 | TGTGCCAGCAGTTTATGGGGGGCCAGTAGAACAGATACGCAGTATTTT | CASSLWGASRTDTQYF
few | TRBJ2-7 | TRBD2 | TRBV28 | TGTGCCAGCCAGGCTAGCGGGGGGGCCGACTCCTACGAGCAGTACTTC | CASQASGGADSYEQYF
few | TRBJ2-2 | . | TRBV5-1 | TGCGCCAGCAGCCCGGACTTCATATCTTACACCGGGGAGCTGTTTTTT | CASSPDFISYTGELFF
few | TRBJ1-1 | TRBD1 | TRBV4-1 | TGCGCCAGCAGCCGCCGGGACAGGGGCGTTGAAGCTTTCTTT | CASSRRDRGVEAFF
few | TRBJ2-1 | TRBD1 | TRBV3-1 | TGTGCCAGCAGCCAAGGGAGACAGGGTTTCTACAATGAGCAGTTCTTC | CASSQGRQGFYNEQFF
few | TRBJ2-1 | TRBD1 | TRBV29-1 | TGCAGGACAGGGGACGTAGTCGGCAATGAGCAGTTCTTC | CRTGDVVGNEQFF
. | TRBJ2-5 | TRBD2 | TRBV10-2 | TGCGCCAGCAGTGATCTAGCGGGGGTTCGAGAGACCCAGTACTTC | CASSDLAGVRETQYF
. | TRBJ1-1 | . | TRBV29-1 | TGCAGCGGCTGGAGAATGAACACTGAAGCTTTCTTT | CSGWRMNTEAFF
many | TRBJ2-3 | . | TRBV29-1 | TGCAGCGTTGGCAGGTTGGGAGATACGCAGTATTTT | CSVGRLGDTQYF
. | TRBJ2-5 | . | TRBV5-6 | TGTGCCAGCAGCTTGCGGTTTCGGGAAGAGACCCAGTACTTC | CASSLRFREETQYF
few | TRBJ2-6 | . | TRBV4-2 | TGTGCCAGCAGCCGAAACGCATTAAGCTCTGGGGCCAACGTCCTGACTTTC | CASSRNALSSGANVLTF
. | TRBJ2-7 | TRBD2 | TRBV5-1 | TGCGCCAGCAGCCGAACTAGCGGGGGAACCTTGGAGCAGTACTTC | CASSRTSGGTLEQYF
few | TRBJ2-3 | . | TRBV5-1 | TGCGCCAGCAGCTTGTGGTCCTTGGGGCCTAGCACAGATACGCAGTATTTT | CASSLWSLGPSTDTQYF
few | TRBJ2-5 | . | TRBV20-1 | TGCAGTGCTAGCGTACGGCAAGAGACCCAGTACTTC | CSASVRQETQYF
few | TRBJ2-7 | . | TRBV12-3/TRBV12-4 | TGTGCCAGCAGTTTAGGGTCAGGGTTAACCTACGAGCAGTACTTC | CASSLGSGLTYEQYF
few | TRBJ2-3 | . | TRBV12-3/TRBV12-4 | TGTGCCAGCAGTTTGGGGGGGCGCGAAGATACGCAGTATTTT | CASSLGGREDTQYF
few | TRBJ2-7 | TRBD2 | TRBV20-1 | TGCAGTGCTTGTGCACTAGCGGGGACCTACGAGCAGTACTTC | CSACALAGTYEQYF
. | TRBJ1-5 | . | TRBV5-5 | TGTGCCAGCAGCTTGGAGGCAGGTCTTGGGCAGCCCCAGCATTTT | CASSLEAGLGQPQHF
. | TRBJ2-1 | TRBD1 | TRBV12-5 | TGTGCTAGTGGTTTGGGAGGACAGGTTGGGCAGGGGCAGTTCTTC | CASGLGGQVGQGQFF
. | TRBJ2-1 | TRBD2 | TRBV15 | TGTGCCACCAGCAGAGAATCCGAACTAGTGGGGGGGAATGAGCAGTTCTTC | CATSRESELVGGNEQFF
. | TRBJ2-7 | TRBD2 | TRBV6-2/TRBV6-3 | TGTGCCAGCAGTTACGCCGGACTAGCGTACGAGCAGTACTTC | CASSYAGLAYEQYF
. | TRBJ2-7 | TRBD1 | TRBV5-1 | TGCGCCAGCGGACGGACAGGGATGGAGAACGAGCAGTACTTC | CASGRTGMENEQYF
. | TRBJ1-5 | . | TRBV15 | TGTGCCACCAGCAGCGCAATCTACAATCAGCCCCAGCATTTT | CATSSAIYNQPQHF
. | TRBJ2-7 | TRBD1 | TRBV5-1 | TGCGCCAGCAGCTTGGCCCCCAGGGACAGGGGTCGGTTCGAGCAGTACTTC | CASSLAPRDRGRFEQYF
few | TRBJ2-5 | . | TRBV5-6 | TGTGCCAGCAGCTTGTTCCGGAGGGCGAGTCAAGAGACCCAGTACTTC | CASSLFRRASQETQYF
. | TRBJ2-5 | TRBD1 | TRBV2 | TGTGCCAGCAGTTGGGACAGGGGGCCTCCGACCCAGTACTTC | CASSWDRGPPTQYF
few | TRBJ2-2 | . | TRBV9 | TGTGCCAGCAGCGTAGGGGCTCCCGCATTGAACACCGGGGAGCTGTTTTTT | CASSVGAPALNTGELFF
many | TRBJ1-1 | . | TRBV12-3/TRBV12-4 | TGTGCCAGCAGTTTAGGACGGAGGCAGAACACTGAAGCTTTCTTT | CASSLGRRQNTEAFF
. | TRBJ2-7 | . | TRBV5-1 | TGCGCCAGCAGCCCTGCCCCGACAGGCCTCTACGAGCAGTACTTC | CASSPAPTGLYEQYF
few | TRBJ1-2 | TRBD1 | TRBV5-5 | TGTGCCAGCAGCTTGGTAGGACAGGGGGTTGATGGCTACACCTTC | CASSLVGQGVDGYTF
. | TRBJ2-7 | . | TRBV6-1 | TGTGCCAGCACCACAAGCCGGGGTCCCTACGAGCAGTACTTC | CASTTSRGPYEQYF
. | TRBJ2-5 | . | TRBV7-9 | TGTGCCAGCAGCTTAGGAGGAGGGGCAGGGAGAGAGACCCAGTACTTC | CASSLGGGAGRETQYF
few | TRBJ2-1 | . | TRBV5-1 | TGCGCCAGCAGCTTGGCCCGAAGACAGGCAAAGGATGAGCAGTTCTTC | CASSLARRQAKDEQFF
. | TRBJ2-5 | TRBD2 | TRBV20-1 | TGCAGTGCCTGGGAGGGAGTTAAGGAGACCCAGTACTTC | CSAWEGVKETQYF
. | TRBJ2-7 | . | TRBV29-1 | TGCAGCGTTGGGGGAGGAGGCTACGAGCAGTACTTC | CSVGGGGYEQYF
few | TRBJ2-5 | TRBD1 | TRBV9 | TGTGCCAGCAGCGGTACAGGGGGATGGTCGGAGACCCAGTACTTC | CASSGTGGWSETQYF
. | TRBJ2-4 | . | TRBV29-1 | TGCAGCGTTGAATACGAGGGGACCTTAGCCAAAAACATTCAGTACTTC | CSVEYEGTLAKNIQYF
few | TRBJ2-7 | . | TRBV12-3/TRBV12-4 | TGTGCCAGCAGTTTCCCGTGGCAGGGGTCCTACGAGCAGTACTTC | CASSFPWQGSYEQYF
few | TRBJ2-5 | . | TRBV28 | TGTGCCAGCAGCCAGAAGACCCAGTACTTC | CASSQKTQYF
many | TRBJ2-2 | . | TRBV7-9 | TGTGCCAGCAGCTTACCCCTAGGGACCACGAACACCGGGGAGCTGTTTTTT | CASSLPLGTTNTGELFF
. | TRBJ2-3 | . | TRBV9 | TGTGCCAGCAGCGTGGGGGGCCTTGCAGATACGCAGTATTTT | CASSVGGLADTQYF
. | TRBJ2-7 | TRBD1 | TRBV5-1 | TGCGCCAGCAAGGGGGCCTCCTACGAGCAGTACTTC | CASKGASYEQYF
. | TRBJ1-1 | . | TRBV6-2/TRBV6-3 | TGTGCCAGCAGTTACAATTTTCCCGCAGGGAACACTGAAGCTTTCTTT | CASSYNFPAGNTEAFF
. | TRBJ1-5 | . | TRBV12-3/TRBV12-4 | TGTGCCAGCAGTTTTGATGGAGGGTATGGCAATCAGCCCCAGCATTTT | CASSFDGGYGNQPQHF
. | TRBJ2-7 | TRBD1 | TRBV10-3 | TGTGCCTCCAAAGGAACGGGACAGGCCGCCGAGCAGTACTTC | CASKGTGQAAEQYF
. | TRBJ2-5 | TRBD1 | TRBV12-3/TRBV12-4 | TGTGCCAGCAGCCTTACCGGGACAGGGAAGACCCAGTACTTC | CASSLTGTGKTQYF